The clone carrying this TCR beta chain came up many times. This specimen comes from a study of regulatory T cells in long-lasting Graves disease. V lost 4 bases to trimming and J lost 2 bases; unmatched junction nucleotides: 2. The CDR3 spans 14 residues. Germline values: CDR1 MNHEY, CDR2 SVGEGT. With iRepertoire HTBI primers and Arm-PCR of CDR3 regions, TCR beta libraries were built. MiXCR, run by TCRdb on the multiplex PCR reads, gives a single entry per CDR3 protein. The repertoire holds hundreds of thousands of distinct CDR3 sequences, with less than 25% as singletons. As to time point: persistent/refractory GD, antithyroid drugs over 5 years with positive TRAb. With RNA extracted from PBMCs as input, the TCR library was made.

Specimen: peripheral blood mononuclear cells (PBMCs), collected when the disease was refractory, from a patient treated with antithyroid drugs. The source of this sequence is a female donor with Graves disease. The chain combines TRBV6-2 or TRBV6-3 with TRBJ1-2, with 9 positions matching TRBD1. CDR3 bases: TGTGCCAGCAGTTGGACAGGGGTCAACTATGGCTACACCTTC. Its translation is CASSWTGVNYGYTF.